This T cell receptor beta chain is from a study of Tregs in tolerant kidney transplant recipients (dated by TCRdb to the late 2010s). Turning to the overall study: Related donors were used in the transplants with nonmyeloablative bone marrow transplantation, and mixed chimerism was transient in the human trials. The study applied TCRbeta sequencing to find donor-specific regulatory T cells before combined kidney and bone marrow transplantation and then followed those same cells after transplant. Here is what the overall study found, with its caveats: Expanding Tregs with activated donor B cells appeared to identify the most biologically relevant and donor-specific TCRbeta repertoire. The study was limited by small patient numbers, and the findings need validation in larger populations and under other immunosuppression protocols. PCR primers changed over time for some patients, so nucleotide-level comparison across those patients' samples was not possible. Biological reproducibility was not directly addressed, though technical replication error appeared minimal. Donor-specific Treg expansion exceeded global Treg expansion in tolerant patients, suggesting antigen-driven rather than nonspecific expansion.

For TCRbeta CDR3 sequencing, genomic DNA from the sorted cells was extracted using the QIAGEN DNeasy Blood and Tissue Kit. High-throughput TCRbeta CDR3 sequencing, which included PCR amplification with bias correction and internal controls, was done commercially through immunoSEQ. In the authors' own workflow: Unique productive TCRbeta sequences were defined by CDR3 nucleotide sequence where primers matched, otherwise by CDR3 amino acid sequence with Vbeta and Jbeta genes. To correct sorting error, sequences shared between sorted populations at a frequency ratio of 2:1 or less were removed; the rest were assigned to the higher population. A sequence counted as donor-reactive if, in CFSE-low cells, the sequence had a frequency of at least 0.01% and was expanded at least 5-fold compared with unstimulated cells. Jensen-Shannon divergence calculated on the top 100 TCRbeta sequences ranked by frequency was used to measure repertoire divergence. For samples with multiple sequencing runs, sorting error was corrected separately for each run before the runs were pooled. TCRdb obtained this table from immuneACCESS and retained in-frame rearrangements with V and J assigned. These tables miss some clones; where compared with another copy, unresolved V genes account for less than half of the shortfall, and the remainder is unexplained. Clonal size and the V and J genes are those of that table, whereas D and trimming came from the DNA. The sample has around 98,000 clones on record, approximately 93% of them singletons. The ten largest account for 0.35% to 0.55% of the sample.

The junction carries 8 bases between V and J, which are trimmed by 4 bases and 1 base respectively. The CDR3 spans 14 residues, from the cysteine through the phenylalanine. The retained sequence is limited to the CDR3, 42 bases, with the frame set at the first base. From a lookup of the germline V gene (reference sequence), CDR1 and CDR2 are MNHEY and SMNVEV. As for this clone: It lacks a known antigen. Per-nucleotide qualities are absent, and no much larger clonotype sits a single base away.

Read against the paper, the sample's time point label means: blood sample drawn before combined kidney and bone marrow transplant. Thawed PBMCs were FACS-sorted into unstimulated Tregs (CD4+CD25+CD127-), CD4+ non-Tregs (CD4+CD25-), CD4 cells and CD8 cells. Patients were 4 combined kidney and bone marrow transplant recipients from the ITN036ST trial, and only these trial subjects had samples available. Healthy control blood was processed by Ficoll density gradient to PBMCs and cryopreserved; patient PBMCs were collected before and after transplant. The sample consisted of CD4+ T cells from blood, taken before the transplant. The chain uses TRBV27 and TRBJ1-3, with TRBD1 perhaps the D gene, on 5 matching bases. The sequence was obtained from a human donor who received a combined kidney and bone marrow transplant. Here the CDR3 is given as CASSYRRSGNTIYF. Read as DNA, the sequence is TGTGCCAGCAGTTACAGGAGATCTGGAAACACCATATATTTT.